This T cell receptor beta chain originates from a study of T-cell memory formation after mild COVID-19. Study-wide results and limits: CM and EM subsets held most contracting CD4+ clones; EMRA held CD8+ ones.

This clonotype has more than one count but fewer than ten. Its antigen is currently unknown. Trimming took 4 bases from V and 7 from J, leaving 7 bases between them. This CDR3 has 12 amino acids. The germline V gene has CDR1 KGHDR and CDR2 SFDVKD. One entry per CDR3 protein, called by TCRdb with MiXCR from the 5' RACE reads. The data contain 400,000 to 500,000 distinct CDR3 sequences, 20% of them singletons. The sequenced sample was PBMCs or a T cell subset sorted from them (not recorded which). The sequence derives from an adult woman who had mild COVID-19 (a few samples of this study predate the infection). Cell type and time point are not known. The chain has TRBV24-1 and TRBJ2-1; D remains ambiguous. CDR3 in amino acids: CATSDPMNEQFF. The CDR3 nucleotides are TGTGCCACCAGTGACCCGATGAATGAGCAGTTCTTC.